This TCR beta chain emerged from a study of blood T cell repertoires in COVID-19. Study-level information: Collection of acute and convalescent COVID-19 samples took place in the United States, Italy and Spain.

In the original processing: Scientists estimated how many nucleated cells there were by amplifying reference gene primers. Sequencing used immunoSEQ multiplex PCR; TCRdb keeps in-frame clones, though not all of them. For V, J and clone size, that table is used; D and trimming come from the DNA. The sample holds 200,000 to 250,000 clones; around 88% are singletons and the top ten take around 12%. The CDR3 is 14 residues long. The V end was cut by 7 bases, the J end by 4 bases, with 16 bases between. CDR1 SGHTA and CDR2 FQGNSA come from the germline V gene. The chain uses TRBV7-2 and TRBJ1-1; the D is unclear. The sequenced sample was peripheral blood. The receptor was derived from a man older than 75 with acute or convalescent COVID-19. CDR3 sequence reads: CASNSFGEVTEAFF. The CDR3 DNA reads TGTGCCAGCAACTCGTTCGGGGAAGTCACTGAAGCTTTCTTT.